This T cell receptor beta chain came from a study of T cells in Graves' hyperthyroidism and ophthalmopathy. General observations from the study: Classification by a 13 V-J model distinguished ophthalmopathy from stable hyperthyroidism.

Fresh peripheral blood, 8 to 10 ml of it, supplied the PBMCs. As to this clonotype: Its matching antigen is unknown. A much bigger clone sits one base away, suggesting this may be a read error.

TCR beta CDR3 sequences were amplified from RNA transcripts. An initial round of RT-PCR targeting the TCR CDR3 relied on the HTBI primer set. One entry per CDR3 protein, called by TCRdb with MiXCR from the multiplex PCR reads. This table has a few hundred thousand distinct CDR3 sequences, roughly 16% appearing once. The sequence was collected from a woman aged 40 to 50 with Graves' ophthalmopathy. Sequenced input: blood.

In nucleotides, the CDR3 is TGTGCCAGCAGTAACACATGTCACCCATCCTACAATGAGCAGTTCTTC. Protein: CASSNTCHPSYNEQFF. The chain couples TRBV28 to TRBJ2-1; the D is unclear. V lost 5 bases, J lost 1 base, and 15 bases lay in between. This CDR3 is built from 16 residues. Per germline, CDR1 MDHEN and CDR2 SYDVKM. Combining the CDR3 with reference TRBV28 and TRBJ2-1 gives the whole variable domain DVKVTQSSRYLVKRTGEKVFLECVQDMDHENMFWYRQDPGLGLRLIYFSYDVKMKEKGDIPEGYSVSREKKERFSLILESASTNQTSMYLCASSNTCHPSYNEQFFGPGTRLTVL.